This T cell receptor (beta chain) was sequenced during a study of T cells in localized non-small cell lung cancer (dated by TCRdb to between 2020 and 2021). A note on the overall study: Comparing tumors with uninvolved tumor-adjacent lungs, the study looked at the T cell repertoires of 200 to 250 patients with early-stage NSCLC. A mean age of around 66 years was recorded for the NSCLC patients, of whom some 130 were male and 95 to 110 were female. The cohort consisted of a few hundred treatment-naive NSCLC patients whose localized lung tumors had been resected. General conclusions and limits of the study: Longer overall survival was associated with higher blood T cell density, whereas shorter survival was associated with higher adjacent-lung clonality. Because multi-region tumor sequencing was not performed, intratumor heterogeneity could not be ruled out. Uninvolved tumor-adjacent lung showed the highest T cell clonality, higher than tumor, which suggests more focused antigenic responses in the adjacent lung. A median of 57 of the top 100 tumor clones turned up in the paired uninvolved adjacent lung, and under 30 of those clones also ranked among the top 100 of that same adjacent lung. Because of the exploratory design, TCR variables were selected using unadjusted p-values without false-discovery rate correction.

The immunoSEQ Assay was used to sequence TCR beta CDR3 regions from DNA. The published analysis was carried out like this. To compute T cell density, TCR beta template counts were normalized to usable DNA, which was estimated by amplifying housekeeping genes. Using the preseqR package, richness was estimated by extrapolating to 120,000 templates for tissue samples and 400,000 templates for PBMC samples. Clonality was defined as one minus Pielou's evenness. Differential abundance testing on productive amino-acid clonotypes, with a minimum total count of 5 and an alpha of 0.1, was used to identify tissue-enriched TCRs. The Jaccard Index and the Morisita Overlap Index were used to quantify repertoire overlap between compartments. GLIPH grouped TCR beta CDR3s together with public tetramer-defined viral CDR3s, and a viral motif had to include at least three viral sequences and also show V-gene enrichment. The source is immuneACCESS, and TCRdb retained only in-frame sequences with V and J called. Part of the clones is not carried over; for the studies checked, unresolved V genes explain less than half of this, and the remainder is unexplained. V, J and clone size are those of that table, while D and trimming were read from the DNA. For this sample the table gives tens of thousands of clones, of which 70% to 90% were detected only once. The biggest ten clones account for over 0.95% of the sample.

The germline ends are 4 bases apart after V is trimmed by 0 bases and J by 8 bases. Per the germline V gene (reference sequence), LNHNV is the CDR1 and YYDKDF is the CDR2. The CDR3 measures 12 amino acids from cysteine to phenylalanine. Only the CDR3 portion is preserved as DNA: 36 bases, with reading frame beginning at the first base. At diagnosis, tumor, uninvolved tumor-adjacent lung and peripheral blood were collected and then preserved as a mix of FFPE and fresh-frozen material. For TCR repertoire profiling, blood samples were analyzed in the form of peripheral blood mononuclear cells. As concerns this clone: The target of this receptor is not known. The sample holds no much larger clone one base away, and base qualities are not on file.

The chain was built from TRBV15 and TRBJ1-4, with the D segment identity uncertain. This clonotype was obtained from a woman between 40 and 69 years old with stage I lung adenocarcinoma. The sequencing here drew on peripheral blood, taken before any cancer treatment. The DNA is as follows: TGTGCCACCAGCAGAGATGACGAAAAACTGTTTTTT. Translated, this is CATSRDDEKLFF.